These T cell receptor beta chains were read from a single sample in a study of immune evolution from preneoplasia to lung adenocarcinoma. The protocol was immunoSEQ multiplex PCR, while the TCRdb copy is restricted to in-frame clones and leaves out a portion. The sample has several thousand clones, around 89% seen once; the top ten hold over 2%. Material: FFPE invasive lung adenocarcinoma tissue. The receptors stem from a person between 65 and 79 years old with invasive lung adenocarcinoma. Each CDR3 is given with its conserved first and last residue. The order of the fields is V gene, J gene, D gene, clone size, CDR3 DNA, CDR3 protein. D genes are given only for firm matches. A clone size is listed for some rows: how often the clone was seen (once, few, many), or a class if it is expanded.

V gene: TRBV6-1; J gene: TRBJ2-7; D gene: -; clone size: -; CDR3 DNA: TGTGCCAGCAGGTGGACACCTGGGCACGAGCAGTACTTC; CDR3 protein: CASRWTPGHEQYF
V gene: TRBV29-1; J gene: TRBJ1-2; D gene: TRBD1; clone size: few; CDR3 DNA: TGCAGCGTCGAAGGGAAGGGACAGGGGTTTCATGGCTACACCTTC; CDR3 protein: CSVEGKGQGFHGYTF
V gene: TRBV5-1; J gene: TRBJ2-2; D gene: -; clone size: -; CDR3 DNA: TGCGCCAGCAGCTTGGTTGGAGACGGGGAGCTGTTTTTT; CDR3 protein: CASSLVGDGELFF
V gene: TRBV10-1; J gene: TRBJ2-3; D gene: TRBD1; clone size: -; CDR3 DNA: TGCGCCAGCAGTTTTGGACAGGGAACAGATACGCAGTATTTT; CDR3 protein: CASSFGQGTDTQYF
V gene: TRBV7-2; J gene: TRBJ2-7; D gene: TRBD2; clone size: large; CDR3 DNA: TGTGCCAGCAGCGGCGTAGCGGGGGCGGGGGAGCAGTACTTC; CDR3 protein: CASSGVAGAGEQYF
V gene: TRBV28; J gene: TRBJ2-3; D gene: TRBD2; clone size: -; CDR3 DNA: TGTGCCAGCAGACTGGCCGGGACTAGTACTATTGATACGCAGTATTTT; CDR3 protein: CASRLAGTSTIDTQYF
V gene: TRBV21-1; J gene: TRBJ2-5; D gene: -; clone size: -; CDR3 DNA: TGTGCCAGCAGCAAAAGCCATCGGAGCCGGACTAGCGGGAGGGCCAAGAAGACCCAGTACTTC; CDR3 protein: CASSKSHRSRTSGRAKKTQYF
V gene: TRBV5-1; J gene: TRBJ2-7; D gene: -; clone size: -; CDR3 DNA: TGCGCCAGCAGCTTGGAAGGGGTTTGGGCTAACGAGCAGTACTTC; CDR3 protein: CASSLEGVWANEQYF
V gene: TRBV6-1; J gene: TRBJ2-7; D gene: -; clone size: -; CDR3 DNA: TGTGCCAGCAGTGAAGAATACTGGCACGAGCAGTACTTC; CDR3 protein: CASSEEYWHEQYF
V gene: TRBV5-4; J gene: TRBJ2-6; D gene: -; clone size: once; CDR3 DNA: TGTGCCAGCAGTCCCGGGCCCGGAGGCTCTGGGGCCAACGTCCTGACTTTC; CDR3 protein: CASSPGPGGSGANVLTF
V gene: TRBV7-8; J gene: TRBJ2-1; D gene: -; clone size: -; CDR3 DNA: TGTGCCAGCAGCCCGCGTAGGGCTCACAATGAGCAGTTCTTC; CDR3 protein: CASSPRRAHNEQFF
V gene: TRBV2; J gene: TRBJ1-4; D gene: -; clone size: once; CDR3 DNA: TGTGCCAGCAGTGCGTACTTCTTTGCAACTAATGAAAAACTGTTTTTT; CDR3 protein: CASSAYFFATNEKLFF
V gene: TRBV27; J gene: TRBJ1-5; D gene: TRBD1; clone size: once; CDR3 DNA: TGTGCCAGCAGCTACACCGGGACAGGGATTCAGCCCCAGCATTTT; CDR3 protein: CASSYTGTGIQPQHF
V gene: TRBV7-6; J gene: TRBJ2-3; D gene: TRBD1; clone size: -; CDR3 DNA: TGTGCCAGCAGCTTAGATAACAGGGGCCCAGATACGCAGTATTTT; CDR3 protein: CASSLDNRGPDTQYF
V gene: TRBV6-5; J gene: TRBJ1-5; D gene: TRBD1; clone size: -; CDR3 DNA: TGTGCCAGCAGTATTGACAGGGCCGGGAATCAGCCCCAGCATTTT; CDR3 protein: CASSIDRAGNQPQHF
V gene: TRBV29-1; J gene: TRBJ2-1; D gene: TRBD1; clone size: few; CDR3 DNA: TGCAGCGTTGAAAGACAGGGCGTTATCAATGAGCAGTTCTTC; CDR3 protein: CSVERQGVINEQFF
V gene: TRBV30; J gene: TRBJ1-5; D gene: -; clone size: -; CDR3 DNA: TGTGCCTGGAGTGTGGGGGTGCCAGCCCCCCAGCATTTT; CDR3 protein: CAWSVGVPAPQHF
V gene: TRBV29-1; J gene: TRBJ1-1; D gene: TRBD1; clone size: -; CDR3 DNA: TGCAGCGGGGGACAGGATGATGAGGCTTTCTTT; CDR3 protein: CSGGQDDEAFF
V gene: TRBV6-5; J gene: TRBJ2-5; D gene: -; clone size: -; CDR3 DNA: TGTGCCAGCAGCCCAGGAGGGGTGGGAAGTGAGACCCAGTACTTC; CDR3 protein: CASSPGGVGSETQYF
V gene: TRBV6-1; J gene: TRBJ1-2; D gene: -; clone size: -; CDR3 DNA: TGTGCCAGCACCTTGGACAGTAACTATGGCTACACCTTC; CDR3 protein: CASTLDSNYGYTF
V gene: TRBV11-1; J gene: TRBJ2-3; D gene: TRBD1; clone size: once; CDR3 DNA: TGTGCCAGCAGCTTCGGGACAGGGGTGGCAGATACGCAGTATTTT; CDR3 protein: CASSFGTGVADTQYF
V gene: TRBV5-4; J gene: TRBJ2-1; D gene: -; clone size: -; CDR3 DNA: TGTGCCAGCAGCTTTCCTGGGGCCCAGCAGTTCTTC; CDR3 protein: CASSFPGAQQFF
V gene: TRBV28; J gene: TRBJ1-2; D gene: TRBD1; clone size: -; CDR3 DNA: TGTGCCAGCAGACTACCCCGGGACAGAGCCTATGGCTACACCTTC; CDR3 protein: CASRLPRDRAYGYTF
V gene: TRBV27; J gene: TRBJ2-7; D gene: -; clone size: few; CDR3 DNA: TGTGCCAGTTTCAGGGGGGGGGAGCAGTACTTC; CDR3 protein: CASFRGGEQYF
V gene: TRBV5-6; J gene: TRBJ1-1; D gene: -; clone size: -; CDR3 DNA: TGTGCCAGCAGCTTCATGATCTCAGTAGGAGCTTTCTTT; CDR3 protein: CASSFMISVGAFF
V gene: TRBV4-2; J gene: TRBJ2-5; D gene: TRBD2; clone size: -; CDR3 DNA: TGTGCCAGCAGCCAGGGACTAGCGGGAGACGTTGAGACCCAGTACTTC; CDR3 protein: CASSQGLAGDVETQYF
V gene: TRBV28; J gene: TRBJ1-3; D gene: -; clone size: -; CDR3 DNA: TGTGCCAGCACGCCCCAGGAGTTTGACACCATATATTTT; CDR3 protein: CASTPQEFDTIYF
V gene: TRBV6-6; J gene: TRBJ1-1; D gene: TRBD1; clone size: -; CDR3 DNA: TGTGCCAGCAGCCGCCAACAGGGGTCCACTGAAGCTTTCTTT; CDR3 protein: CASSRQQGSTEAFF
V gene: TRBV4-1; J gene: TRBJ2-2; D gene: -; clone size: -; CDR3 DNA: TGCGCCAGCAGCCATATACAAGATCTCACCGGGGAGCTGTTTTTT; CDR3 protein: CASSHIQDLTGELFF
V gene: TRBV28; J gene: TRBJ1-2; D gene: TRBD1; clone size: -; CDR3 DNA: TGTGCCAGCAGTGTCGGGACAGGGTGGAACTATGGCTACACCTTC; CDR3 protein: CASSVGTGWNYGYTF
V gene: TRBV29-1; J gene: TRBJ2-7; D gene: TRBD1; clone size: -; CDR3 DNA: TGCAGCGTTAAGGACAGGGGTCCCTACGAGCAGTACTTC; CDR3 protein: CSVKDRGPYEQYF
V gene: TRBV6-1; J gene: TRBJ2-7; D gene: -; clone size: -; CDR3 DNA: TGTGCCAGCAGTGTTAGTGGGGGCTGGTCGTACGAGCAGTACTTC; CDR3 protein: CASSVSGGWSYEQYF
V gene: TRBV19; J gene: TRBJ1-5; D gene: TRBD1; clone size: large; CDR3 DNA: TGTGCCAGTAACCGCAGGGGGCATCAGCCCCAGCATTTT; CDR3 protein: CASNRRGHQPQHF
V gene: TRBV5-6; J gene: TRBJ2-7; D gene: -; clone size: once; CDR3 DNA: TGTGCCAGCAGCTCCCTCGGACAGACTACCAACGAGCAGTACTTC; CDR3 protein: CASSSLGQTTNEQYF
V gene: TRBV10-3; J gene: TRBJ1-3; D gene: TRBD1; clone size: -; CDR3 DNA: TGTGCCATCAGTGGGGACAGGGCTGGAAACACCATATATTTT; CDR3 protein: CAISGDRAGNTIYF
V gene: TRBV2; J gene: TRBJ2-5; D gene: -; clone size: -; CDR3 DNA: TGTGCCAGCAGTGGGACAGCCCAAGAGACCCAGTACTTC; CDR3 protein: CASSGTAQETQYF
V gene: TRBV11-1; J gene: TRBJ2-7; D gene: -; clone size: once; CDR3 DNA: TGTGCCAGCAGCTTAGATGGTCCGGGCCCTGTTTTCTTCTACGAGCAGTACTTC; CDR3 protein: CASSLDGPGPVFFYEQYF
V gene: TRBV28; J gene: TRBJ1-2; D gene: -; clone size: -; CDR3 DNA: TGTGCCAGCAGTTTTTCCCAGGGAGGAGGGGGCTACACCTTC; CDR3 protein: CASSFSQGGGGYTF
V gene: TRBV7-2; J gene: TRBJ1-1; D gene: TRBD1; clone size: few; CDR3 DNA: TGTGCCAGCCGACCACGACAGGGGCCGAACACTGAAGCTTTCTTT; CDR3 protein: CASRPRQGPNTEAFF
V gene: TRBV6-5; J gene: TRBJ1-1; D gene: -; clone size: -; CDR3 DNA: TGTGCCAGCAGTTACTCGATTGACAACACTGAAGCTTTCTTT; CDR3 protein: CASSYSIDNTEAFF
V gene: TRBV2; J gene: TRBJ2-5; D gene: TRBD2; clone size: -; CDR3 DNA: TGTGCCAGCAATGGACTAGTAGAGACCCAGTACTTC; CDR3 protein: CASNGLVETQYF